This TCR beta chain was profiled in a study of technical replicates of blood from a handful of donors. This CDR3 region has 17 residues. The J segment lost 4 bases and the V segment lost 6 bases, leaving 15 bases of the junction unmatched. CDR1 and CDR2 from the germline V gene are MRHNA and SNTAGT. TCRdb keeps only in-frame clones here, not all; method: immunoSEQ multiplex PCR. The data hold 60,000 to 90,000 clones, with roughly 95% observed a single time. The source material was T cells isolated from PBMCs. The clonotype originates from a human donor in good health. This sequence joins TRBV6-4 and TRBJ2-1, with 7 nucleotides matching TRBD1. CDR3 in DNA: TGTGCCAGCAGCAGGACAGGAACCCCCCAAATTTACAATGAGCAGTTCTTC. Residues: CASSRTGTPQIYNEQFF.